A single sample gave rise to the 20 T cell receptor beta chains below, sequenced in a study of regulatory T cells in long-lasting Graves disease. Noted time point: persistent/refractory GD, antithyroid drugs over 5 years with positive TRAb. From RNA extracted from PBMCs, the TCR library was made. TCR beta libraries were built with iRepertoire HTBI primers and Arm-PCR of CDR3 regions. MiXCR was run by TCRdb on the multiplex PCR reads, yielding one entry per CDR3 protein. The table lists 450,000 or so distinct CDR3 sequences, approximately 22% of them singletons. The specimen was peripheral blood mononuclear cells (PBMCs), collected when the disease was refractory, from a patient treated with antithyroid drugs. These receptors originate from a female donor with Graves disease.

The genes are TRBV20-1 and TRBJ1-5; 8 positions agree with TRBD1. The germline CDR1 and CDR2 sequences are DFQATT and SNEGSKA (reference sequence). The CDR3 is 15 residues long. V trimming: 0 bases; J trimming: 3 bases; junction bases outside the gene matches: 4. The CDR3 spells CSARETGVYNQPQHF. The DNA for the CDR3 is TGCAGTGCTAGAGAGACAGGGGTCTACAATCAGCCCCAGCATTTT.

The gene calls are TRBV3-1 and TRBJ2-3; D might be TRBD1 (5 bases). Germline V lookup: CDR1 LGHDT, CDR2 YNNKEL (reference sequence). This CDR3 is built from 12 residues. The V end was cut by 6 bases, the J end by 5 bases, with 9 bases between. CDR3 protein: CASSGAGDTQYF. DNA for the CDR3: TGTGCCAGCAGTGGGGCCGGAGATACGCAGTATTTT.

Ten or more counts support this clonotype. V is TRBV6-1 and J is TRBJ1-5, with D perhaps TRBD1 (5 bases). This CDR3 comprises 14 residues. Germline assignment: CDR1 MNHNS and CDR2 SASEGT. With 7 bases removed from V and 1 base from J, the gap between germline ends came to 11 bases. The DNA for the CDR3 is TGTGCCAGCAACTCCCAGGGAAGCAATCAGCCCCAGCATTTT. This encodes CASNSQGSNQPQHF.

This clonotype was detected ten times or more. The chain combines TRBV7-2 with TRBJ2-5; D not resolved. CDR1 is SGHTA and CDR2 is FQGNSA in the germline V gene. The ends were cut back, 1 base at V and 5 bases at J, with 14 bases in the middle. There are 15 residues in the CDR3. The CDR3 DNA reads as TGTGCCAGCAGCTTAGTAGGGAATGGAGTGGAGACCCAGTACTTC. Translation: CASSLVGNGVETQYF.

This clonotype was observed many times. The chain employs TRBV28 and TRBJ1-2, with TRBD1 matching 7 bases. Germline trimming cut 7 bases from V and 5 bases from J; bases unmatched to any gene: 10. Per the germline V gene, CDR1 is MDHEN and CDR2 is SYDVKM. This CDR3 comprises 14 residues. The CDR3 spells CASTLRQGWYGYTF. CDR3 DNA sequence: TGTGCCAGCACCCTCCGACAGGGTTGGTATGGCTACACCTTC.

This clonotype appeared a few times. The CDR3 sequence is CASSRSRGQGQPQHF. CDR3 sequence (DNA): TGTGCCAGCAGTCGGTCACGGGGGCAGGGTCAGCCCCAGCATTTT. The chain joins TRBV28 to TRBJ1-5; tentative D call: TRBD1 (6 bases). CDR1 and CDR2 (germline): MDHEN, SYDVKM. There are 15 residues in the CDR3. With 5 bases removed from V and 6 bases from J, the gap between germline ends came to 17 bases.

The chain recombines TRBV2 with TRBJ2-3; TRBD2 aligns across 12 bases. Trimming cost V 7 bases and J 1 base; bases outside gene matches: 6. The CDR3 consists of 16 residues. Germline CDR1 SNHLY, CDR2 FYNNEI. The DNA of the CDR3 is TGTGCCAGCACCATGAGGACTAGCGGGGGCACAGATACGCAGTATTTT. This encodes CASTMRTSGGTDTQYF.

The rearrangement links TRBV7-2 to TRBJ2-3; 8 positions agree with TRBD2. The ends lost 5 bases at V and 2 bases at J; junction bases unmatched: 12. This CDR3 region has 17 residues. Germline V gene sequence: CDR1 SGHTA, CDR2 FQGNSA. The CDR3, as DNA: TGTGCCAGCAGCCCAGGAGGGGCGGGGGGTTTCACAGATACGCAGTATTTT. Its protein product is CASSPGGAGGFTDTQYF. Together with reference TRBV7-2 and TRBJ2-3, the CDR3 gives the full variable domain: GAGVSQSPSNKVTEKGKDVELRCDPISGHTALYWYRQSLGQGLEFLIYFQGNSAPDKSGLPSDRFSAERTGGSVSTLTIQRTQQEDSAVYLCASSPGGAGGFTDTQYFGPGTRLTVL.

At least ten counts were recorded for this clonotype. The V gene is TRBV2, the J gene TRBJ1-2; no definite D call. The germline gives CDR1 SNHLY, CDR2 FYNNEI. Trimming left V 9 bases short and J 2 bases short, with 22 bases between. This CDR3 contains 16 residues. CDR3 protein: CARLLSPRGLNYGYTF. Written as DNA, the CDR3 is TGTGCCAGGCTATTAAGTCCCCGCGGCCTCAACTATGGCTACACCTTC.

This clonotype was counted only a few times. The chain couples TRBV4-1 to TRBJ1-4, with D uncertain. This CDR3 region has 13 residues. V lost 1 base to trimming and J lost 6 bases, with 6 bases between them. Germline CDR1 and CDR2: MGHRA and YSYEKL. The CDR3: CASSQGIYEKLFF. The DNA of the CDR3 is TGCGCCAGCAGCCAAGGGATCTATGAAAAACTGTTTTTT.

This clonotype was counted a single time. The V and J genes are TRBV7-6 and TRBJ1-2; D call uncertain. The CDR3 totals 16 residues. Germline CDR1 is SGHVS and CDR2 is FNYEAQ. Trimming stripped 5 bases from V and 5 bases from J, with 21 bases between. CDR3 region: CASSPVPSQRRYGYTF. DNA for the CDR3: TGTGCCAGCAGCCCGGTTCCTAGCCAGAGGCGGTATGGCTACACCTTC.

The rearrangement links TRBV19 to TRBJ2-2, with 7 positions matching TRBD1. The CDR3 runs 13 residues. The junction had 3 bases not matched to a gene; V was cut back by 7 bases and J by 4 bases. CDR1 is LNHDA, CDR2 SQIVND, per germline (reference sequence). CDR3 sequence reads: CASTTGTTGELFF. The CDR3 DNA is TGTGCCAGTACGACAGGGACCACCGGGGAGCTGTTTTTT.

In its sample, this clonotype was seen many times. The chain carries TRBV6-1 and TRBJ1-2; weak D call: TRBD1 (6 bases). V lost 4 bases and J 2 bases, leaving 20 bases between the germline ends. Germline CDR1 MNHNS, CDR2 SASEGT. The CDR3 has 17 residues. The CDR3 spells CASSVLGTGGQNYGYTF. The CDR3, as DNA: TGTGCCAGCAGTGTTTTGGGAACTGGAGGACAGAACTATGGCTACACCTTC.

This rearrangement joins TRBV7-2 to TRBJ1-1, with D uncertain. Trimming shortened V by 4 bases and J by 3 bases, and 9 bases separated the two germline ends. Looked up from germline, CDR1 is SGHTA and CDR2 is FQGNSA. This CDR3 comprises 13 residues. CDR3 loop: CASSSGYYTEAFF. Written as DNA, the CDR3 is TGTGCCAGCAGCTCTGGTTATTACACTGAAGCTTTCTTT.

This clonotype was recorded at least ten times. The genes are TRBV7-2 and TRBJ1-2; perhaps TRBD1 as D (6 bases). The CDR3 consists of 13 residues. V lost 2 bases to trimming and J lost 10 bases, with 14 bases between them. Germline CDR1 reads SGHTA; CDR2 reads FQGNSA. CDR3 sequence: CASSLRGAMVYTF. In DNA, the CDR3 is TGTGCCAGCAGCTTACGGGGGGCAATGGTCTACACCTTC. Drawing the rest from reference TRBV7-2 and TRBJ1-2, the complete variable domain is GAGVSQSPSNKVTEKGKDVELRCDPISGHTALYWYRQSLGQGLEFLIYFQGNSAPDKSGLPSDRFSAERTGGSVSTLTIQRTQQEDSAVYLCASSLRGAMVYTFGSGTRLTVV.

This clonotype was seen repeatedly, ten times or more. A junction boundary mismatches the germline segment, possibly from a read error. This chain uses TRBV7-2 with TRBJ2-7, with D perhaps being TRBD1 or TRBD2 (6 bases each). Germline CDR1 SGHTA, CDR2 FQGNSA. The CDR3 runs 14 residues. The CDR3 sequence is CASSLAGGGYEQYF. The CDR3 coding sequence is TGCGCCAGCAGCTTGGCCGGAGGGGGCTACGAGCAGTACTTC.

This clonotype was seen a few times. The chain employs TRBV12-3 or TRBV12-4 and TRBJ1-3, with a weak D call TRBD1 (5 bases). There are 15 residues in the CDR3. Trimming stripped 4 bases from V and 0 bases from J, with 10 bases between. The CDR3 nucleotides are TGTGCCAGCAGTTGGGGACGGCGCTCTGGAAACACCATATATTTT. Translated, it gives CASSWGRRSGNTIYF.

The V gene is TRBV6-2 or TRBV6-3, the J gene TRBJ1-3, with D unresolved. The V gene's germline CDR1 is MNHEY and CDR2 SVGEGT. V was cut by 1 base and J by 2 bases, with 6 bases left in between. The CDR3 length is 14 residues. CDR3 nucleotides: TGTGCCAGCAGTTACTACCGGCCTGGAAACACCATATATTTT. It translates to CASSYYRPGNTIYF.

This clonotype has more than one count but fewer than ten. The rearrangement links TRBV2 to TRBJ2-5; D is tentatively TRBD1 or TRBD2 (5 bases each). The ends were cut back, 9 bases at V and 1 base at J, with 9 bases in the middle. This CDR3 is 12 amino acids long. CDR1 is SNHLY and CDR2 is FYNNEI in the germline V gene. Written as DNA, the CDR3 is TGTGCCAGTAGGGACGGCCAAGAGACCCAGTACTTC. Residues: CASRDGQETQYF.

This clonotype was seen ten or more times. The gene calls are TRBV12-3 or TRBV12-4 and TRBJ1-1; TRBD1 aligns across 12 bases. The CDR3 is made up of 15 amino acids. With V trimmed by 5 bases and J by 4 bases, 5 bases remained unmatched. The CDR3 nucleotides read TGTGCCAGCAGTCCCGGGACAGGGGGCGTCACTGAAGCTTTCTTT. Protein: CASSPGTGGVTEAFF.